Included here is one T cell receptor (beta chain) sequence, with context. Its specificity is not known. The method was immunoSEQ multiplex PCR; TCRdb's version includes in-frame clones alone and lacks a portion of them. The sample includes just under 95,000 clones, 83% of them seen just once. CDR3 length: 14 amino acids. The germline V gene has CDR1 SGHNT and CDR2 YYREEE (reference sequence). V was trimmed by 7 bases and J by 0 bases, leaving 11 bases between them. The time point was: baseline, week 1 (first vaccination visit). The treatment is: pre-vaccination baseline after standard-of-care therapy. Each tumor in the donors was a new WHO grade 3 or 4 astrocytoma, IDH1-mutant and ATRX-lost. This entry is derived from a study of a mutant IDH1 vaccine in newly diagnosed glioma. Across the whole study: Sex distribution of treated patients was around 62% male and about 40% female; mean age was around 40 years. General observations from the study: No link was apparently found between pseudoprogression and changes in top peripheral T cell clonotypes.

The starting material was PBMCs, obtained from a glioma patient treated with radiotherapy, temozolomide or both. The clonotype comes from a woman between 50 and 59 years old with glioma. The chain has TRBV5-4 and TRBJ1-3; D not resolved. The CDR3 region has the DNA TGTGCCAGCTCCGCGGATTTCTCTGGAAACACCATATATTTT. Translating gives CASSADFSGNTIYF.